These T cell receptor beta chains were read from a single sample in a study of blood T cell repertoires in COVID-19. Clones were read by immunoSEQ multiplex PCR, and TCRdb kept only the in-frame ones, dropping some. The profile shows nearly 40,000 clones, about 90% of them singletons. Sample: peripheral blood. The receptors shown here come from a woman between 70 and 85 years old with acute or convalescent COVID-19. Each CDR3 is given with its conserved first and last residue. D genes are given only for firm matches. Clone size is given for some rows only: seen once, a few or many times, or a class if the clone is expanded.

NA,TRBJ1-1,14,TRBV2,TRBD1,TGTGCCAGCAGTGGGACAGGGGTAAACACTGAAGCTTTCTTT,CASSGTGVNTEAFF
NA,TRBJ2-2,15,TRBV7-3,TRBD1,TGTGCCAGCAGCCGGACAGGGGGCGACACCGGGGAGCTGTTTTTT,CASSRTGGDTGELFF
NA,TRBJ2-2,17,TRBV4-2,TRBD2,TGTGCCAGCAGCCAAGATCTGAGCGGGAGTAGGACCGGGGAGCTGTTTTTT,CASSQDLSGSRTGELFF
NA,TRBJ2-3,15,TRBV19,NA,TGTGCCAGTAGCCCACTAGGAAGTTACACAGATACGCAGTATTTT,CASSPLGSYTDTQYF
NA,TRBJ2-1,15,TRBV15,NA,TGTGCCACCAGCAGAGAGGGGGCAGGGCTGGTTGAGCAGTTCTTC,CATSREGAGLVEQFF
NA,TRBJ1-5,13,TRBV4-3,TRBD1,TGCGCCTCAGGGCGGGACAGGAATCAGCCCCAGCATTTT,CASGRDRNQPQHF
NA,TRBJ1-1,13,TRBV18,NA,TGTGCCAGCTCAAAGGAGTCAAACACTGAAGCTTTCTTT,CASSKESNTEAFF
NA,TRBJ1-4,14,TRBV9,NA,TGTGCCAGCAGCGTTCAGGGAGGGAAGGAAAAACTGTTTTTT,CASSVQGGKEKLFF
NA,TRBJ2-2,16,TRBV24-1,NA,TGTGCCACCAGTGACCCCCGCGAAAAGCCACCCGGGGAGCTGTTTTTT,CATSDPREKPPGELFF
NA,TRBJ2-1,14,TRBV10-3,NA,TGTGCCATCAGTGATAGCAGGGGTGACAATGAGCAGTTCTTC,CAISDSRGDNEQFF
NA,TRBJ1-2,13,TRBV7-2,NA,TGTGCCAGCAGCTTGGACAGTCGGTCTGGCTACACCTTC,CASSLDSRSGYTF
NA,TRBJ2-3,16,TRBV4-2,NA,TGTGCCAGCAGCCAAGAAATGGGGGGTCGCACAGATACGCAGTATTTT,CASSQEMGGRTDTQYF
NA,TRBJ2-2,12,TRBV6-2/TRBV6-3,NA,TGTGCCAGCAGTTTAAACACCGGGGAGCTGTTTTTT,CASSLNTGELFF
NA,TRBJ2-5,16,TRBV27,TRBD1,TGTGCCAGCAGACTGGGACAGGGGAAGGAAAAAGAGACCCAGTACTTC,CASRLGQGKEKETQYF
few,TRBJ1-2,12,TRBV12-3/TRBV12-4,NA,TGTGCCAGCAGTTTGCCCGGGAGGGGCTACACCTTC,CASSLPGRGYTF
NA,TRBJ2-5,17,TRBV18,TRBD1,TGTGCCAGCTCACCACCGATGAGACAGGGGTTAGGAGAGACCCAGTACTTC,CASSPPMRQGLGETQYF
NA,TRBJ2-1,16,TRBV24-1,TRBD1,TGTGCCACCAGTGTTCCACCGGGACAGGGTTTTTCTGAGCAGTTCTTC,CATSVPPGQGFSEQFF
NA,TRBJ2-3,16,TRBV11-2,NA,TGTGCCAGCAGTCTGTGGATGACAGGATCCACAGATACGCAGTATTTT,CASSLWMTGSTDTQYF
few,TRBJ1-5,14,TRBV19,NA,TGTGCCAGTAGTTTTACGACAGGTGATCAGCCCCAGCATTTT,CASSFTTGDQPQHF
few,TRBJ2-2,15,TRBV7-2,NA,TGTGCCAGCATCTGGGGCGGGGGCGCCCCCGGGGAGCTGTTTTTT,CASIWGGGAPGELFF
once,TRBJ2-5,19,TRBV11-2,TRBD2,TGTGCCAGCAGTCCAACTAGGGCTAGCGGGAGGGCCTGGGGAGAGACCCAGTACTTC,CASSPTRASGRAWGETQYF
NA,TRBJ2-3,14,TRBV7-2,TRBD2,TGTGCCAGCAAGCGGGGGGGACTCACAGATACGCAGTATTTT,CASKRGGLTDTQYF
NA,TRBJ1-1,15,TRBV11-3,NA,TGTGCCAGCAGCTTAGGTGGGGCCATGAACACTGAAGCTTTCTTT,CASSLGGAMNTEAFF
few,TRBJ1-5,14,TRBV6-2/TRBV6-3,NA,TGTGCCAGCAGTTATTACGGTAGCAATCAGCCCCAGCATTTT,CASSYYGSNQPQHF
once,TRBJ1-5,16,TRBV27,TRBD1,TGTGCCAGCAGTCTGCTAGGGACAGGGGGGGGACAGCCCCAGCATTTT,CASSLLGTGGGQPQHF
NA,TRBJ1-1,14,TRBV5-1,NA,TGCGCCAGCAGCTTGGGTCAATCGAACACTGAAGCTTTCTTT,CASSLGQSNTEAFF
NA,TRBJ2-5,16,TRBV4-1,TRBD1,TGCGCCAGCAGTCTCTCGGGACAGGTTTTACAAGAGACCCAGTACTTC,CASSLSGQVLQETQYF
few,TRBJ2-1,16,TRBV2,NA,TGTGCCAGCAGTGAAGGCCTGCCGGCCCGAGGCAATGAGCAGTTCTTC,CASSEGLPARGNEQFF
once,TRBJ1-5,14,TRBV18,TRBD1,TGTGCCAGCTCGTCGACAGGGTCGGATCAGCCCCAGCATTTT,CASSSTGSDQPQHF
NA,TRBJ1-2,12,TRBV30,NA,TGTGCCTGGAGGGCAGGGGCGCGTGGCTACACCTTC,CAWRAGARGYTF
NA,TRBJ1-2,12,TRBV18,NA,TGTGCCAGCTCTCACAGGGATTATGGCTACACCTTC,CASSHRDYGYTF
NA,TRBJ1-1,13,TRBV30,NA,TGTGCCTGGACCTCCGGGGGTAAGGCTGAAGCTTTCTTT,CAWTSGGKAEAFF
NA,TRBJ2-3,12,TRBV6-6,NA,TGTGCCAGCAGGCCAGGGCAAGATACGCAGTATTTT,CASRPGQDTQYF
NA,TRBJ2-5,16,TRBV5-4,TRBD2,TGTGCCAGCAGCTGGAGACTAGCGGGGAAGGGAGAGACCCAGTACTTC,CASSWRLAGKGETQYF
NA,TRBJ2-2,15,TRBV27,TRBD1,TGTGCCAGCAGTCCAGGGGACAGCTTCACCGGGGAGCTGTTTTTT,CASSPGDSFTGELFF
NA,TRBJ2-1,13,TRBV6-6,NA,TGTGCCAGCAGCCCTAAACAGGGTAATGAGCAGTTCTTC,CASSPKQGNEQFF
few,TRBJ2-1,15,TRBV5-1,TRBD2,TGCGCCAGCGGGGCTGGGAGGGGAGGTTCAAATGAGCAGTTCTTC,CASGAGRGGSNEQFF
NA,TRBJ2-2,13,TRBV19,NA,TGTGCCAGTAGTATCCTGAACACCGGGGAGCTGTTTTTT,CASSILNTGELFF
NA,TRBJ1-1,14,TRBV7-3,TRBD1,TGTGCCAGCAGCCCCGGGACAGGGGCCACTGAAGCTTTCTTT,CASSPGTGATEAFF
NA,TRBJ1-2,15,TRBV14,TRBD1,TGTGCCAGCAGCCAAGGGACAGGGCCTTATCGTGGCTACACCTTC,CASSQGTGPYRGYTF
NA,TRBJ1-4,15,TRBV6-6,TRBD1,TGTGCCAGCACCCAAGGACAGGGGGCAGGAGAAAAACTGTTTTTT,CASTQGQGAGEKLFF
NA,TRBJ1-5,14,TRBV9,TRBD1,TGTGCCAGCAGCGCGGACAGGGGCCATCAGCCCCAGCATTTT,CASSADRGHQPQHF
NA,TRBJ1-1,14,TRBV7-9,TRBD1,TGTGCCAGCGGCCCACAGGGGGGCGGCACTGAAGCTTTCTTT,CASGPQGGGTEAFF
NA,TRBJ1-3,14,TRBV7-2,TRBD1,TGTGCCAGCAGCCCGACAGGGATCGGAAACACCATATATTTT,CASSPTGIGNTIYF
NA,TRBJ2-2,19,TRBV11-2,TRBD1,TGTGCCAGCAGCCTAGGAATGACCGGGACAGGGGGCATTACCGGGGAGCTGTTTTTT,CASSLGMTGTGGITGELFF
NA,TRBJ1-1,14,TRBV9,NA,TGTGCCAGCAGCGTCGGGGTGTCGGACCGTGAAGCTTTCTTT,CASSVGVSDREAFF
NA,TRBJ2-1,15,TRBV5-1,TRBD2,TGCGCCAGCAGCTTGAGGTCTAGCGGGATGAATGAGCAGTTCTTC,CASSLRSSGMNEQFF
NA,TRBJ1-5,15,TRBV7-9,TRBD1,TGTGCCAGCAGCTTAGGAGGGGGCCACAATCAGCCCCAGCATTTT,CASSLGGGHNQPQHF
NA,TRBJ1-5,13,TRBV10-3,NA,TGTGCCATTCGGGGGGGGCCCAATCAGCCCCAGCATTTT,CAIRGGPNQPQHF
NA,TRBJ1-5,13,TRBV9,NA,TGTGCCAGCAGCCCCCAGAATGATCAGCCCCAGCATTTT,CASSPQNDQPQHF
NA,TRBJ1-4,15,TRBV5-5,TRBD1,TGTGCCAGCAGCTTGGAGGGACAGACCCATGAAAAACTGTTTTTT,CASSLEGQTHEKLFF
few,TRBJ1-3,14,TRBV9,NA,TGTGCCAGCAGCGTAGCAGGCTCTGGAAACACCATATATTTT,CASSVAGSGNTIYF
once,TRBJ1-3,15,TRBV4-3,NA,TGCGCCAGCAGCCAGAACCCAGGGACTGGAAACACCATATATTTT,CASSQNPGTGNTIYF
NA,TRBJ1-5,13,TRBV4-3,NA,TGCGCCAGCAGCCAAGATGGAGCTCAGCCCCAGCATTTT,CASSQDGAQPQHF
NA,TRBJ1-3,18,TRBV7-2,TRBD1,TGTGCCAGCAGCGCTTGGGCTTTTGGGACAGGGAATGGAAACACCATATATTTT,CASSAWAFGTGNGNTIYF
few,TRBJ2-2,17,TRBV5-1,NA,TGCGCCAGCAGCTTGGGGGTTGGCGGAGTAAACACCGGGGAGCTGTTTTTT,CASSLGVGGVNTGELFF